Following are 18 T cell receptor beta chains from one sample sequenced in a study of shared clonotypes between healthy human individuals. The method was immunoSEQ multiplex PCR; TCRdb's version includes in-frame clones alone and lacks a portion of them. The data show some 2.1 million clones, around 93% seen once. Naive CD8 populations comprised CD45RO-negative cells positively selected for CCR7, excluding terminally differentiated effector memory CD45RA+ cells. Sequencing was done on a sample of naive CD8+ T cells from PBMCs. These receptors all come from a man aged 18-30 years in good health. Some clones in this sample may be carry-over from other donors' samples.

This clone was observed once. Other nucleotide sequences from this sample produce the same CDR3. The chain carries TRBV19 and TRBJ2-3; D is unresolved. With 4 bases removed from V and 4 bases from J, the gap between germline ends came to 6 bases. The CDR3 contains 12 residues. Germline CDR1 reads LNHDA; CDR2 reads SQIVND (reference sequence). In nucleotides, the CDR3 is TGTGCCAGTAGTACGAGTCCAGATACGCAGTATTTT. Translated, it gives CASSTSPDTQYF.

The chain is built from TRBV4-1 and TRBJ2-3, with 13 bases matching TRBD2. After removal of 4 bases from V and 4 bases from J, the junction contained 5 bases not matched to a gene. Germline-derived CDR1 and CDR2 are MGHRA and YSYEKL. The CDR3 runs to 16 residues. The CDR3: CASSRILAGGPDTQYF. As DNA, the CDR3 is TGCGCCAGCAGCCGCATACTAGCGGGAGGGCCAGATACGCAGTATTTT.

This clone showed up just once. V is TRBV27 and J is TRBJ2-1, with TRBD2 matching over 10 bases. The trim removed 5 bases at V and 0 bases at J, leaving 7 bases unmatched. This CDR3 comprises 17 residues. Germline V gene lookup returns CDR1 MNHEY and CDR2 SMNVEV (reference sequence). The DNA of the CDR3 is TGTGCCAGCAGTCCAAGACTAGCGGGTAGCTCCTACAATGAGCAGTTCTTC. Translating gives CASSPRLAGSSYNEQFF.

The chain uses TRBV11-2 and TRBJ2-1; 11 positions agree with TRBD2. CDR3 length equals 16 residues. Germline CDR1 and CDR2: SGHAT and FQNNGV. After removal of 5 bases from V and 8 bases from J, the junction contained 11 bases not matched to a gene. CDR3 region: CASSSRVAGGSHEQFF. The CDR3 region has the DNA TGTGCCAGCAGCAGCCGAGTAGCGGGAGGGTCCCATGAGCAGTTCTTC.

The chain joins TRBV7-8 to TRBJ1-1; 12 nucleotides line up with TRBD1. The J segment lost 0 bases and the V segment lost 5 bases, leaving 10 bases of the junction unmatched. Germline CDR1 reads SGHVS; CDR2 reads FQNEAQ. This CDR3 region has 18 residues. The CDR3 protein is CASSARDRGRGMNTEAFF. CDR3 nucleotide sequence: TGTGCCAGCAGCGCTCGGGACAGGGGGCGAGGAATGAACACTGAAGCTTTCTTT.

This clone occurred once. J is TRBJ1-4 and V is TRBV21-1. TRBV21-1 is described as a pseudogene. CDR3 size: 16 residues. The CDR3, as DNA: TGTGCCAGCAGCAAGGGAAGATGTGCAACTAATGAAAAACTGTTTTTT. It specifies CASSKGRCATNEKLFF.

The rearrangement joins TRBV5-1 to TRBJ2-3; TRBD2 aligns across 8 bases. Germline trimming cut 1 base from V and 4 bases from J; bases unmatched to any gene: 14. The CDR3 runs to 18 residues. CDR1 SGHRS and CDR2 YFSETQ come from the germline V gene. The CDR3 sequence is CASSLISNGAGRADTQYF. In DNA, the CDR3 is TGCGCCAGCAGCTTGATATCCAATGGGGCCGGGAGGGCAGATACGCAGTATTTT.

This clone was recorded once. The chain employs TRBV4-2 and TRBJ2-1; 8 bases fit TRBD2. This CDR3 spans 16 amino acids. The ends lost 1 base at V and 1 base at J; junction bases unmatched: 3. Germline V gene sequence: CDR1 LGHNA, CDR2 YNFKEQ. The CDR3 sequence is CASSQAQRGSYNEQFF. The CDR3 DNA reads as TGTGCCAGCAGCCAAGCACAGCGGGGGTCCTACAATGAGCAGTTCTTC.

This clone was seen just once. Other DNA sequences in the sample encode the same CDR3. The chain combines TRBV19 with TRBJ2-7; weak D call: TRBD1 (6 bases). The CDR3 has 14 residues. The germline V and J ends were trimmed by 2 bases and 0 bases, with 8 bases remaining between them. Germline assignment: CDR1 LNHDA and CDR2 SQIVND (reference sequence). This CDR3 reads CASSIRGHSYEQYF. The CDR3 nucleotides read TGTGCCAGTAGTATACGGGGACACTCCTACGAGCAGTACTTC. The whole variable domain, remainder taken from reference TRBV19 and TRBJ2-7, is DGGITQSPKYLFRKEGQNVTLSCEQNLNHDAMYWYRQDPGQGLRLIYYSQIVNDFQKGDIAEGYSVSREKKESFPLTVTSAQKNPTAFYLCASSIRGHSYEQYFGPGTRLTVT.

V and J are TRBV4-3 and TRBJ2-7; D not certain. V lost 0 bases to trimming and J lost 2 bases, with 8 bases between them. The CDR3 runs to 14 residues. CDR1 and CDR2 from the germline V gene are LGHNA and YSLEER. The CDR3 here is CASSQDVGAYEQYF. The DNA of the CDR3 is TGCGCCAGCAGCCAAGATGTCGGTGCCTACGAGCAGTACTTC.

CDR3 sequence reads: CASSLGLGFQTSGNYEQYF. In DNA form, the CDR3 reads TGCGCCAGCAGCTTGGGTTTAGGTTTCCAGACTAGCGGAAACTACGAGCAGTACTTC. The V and J genes are TRBV5-1 and TRBJ2-7; 9 bases fit TRBD2. The CDR3 sequence is 19 residues long. The germline V gene encodes CDR1 SGHRS and CDR2 YFSETQ. J gave up 3 bases and V 0 bases, and 16 bases lay outside the gene matches.

This clone occurred once. The chain couples TRBV28 to TRBJ2-1; the match to TRBD1 covers 7 bases. The CDR3 has 15 residues. The junction had 6 bases not matched to a gene; V was cut back by 6 bases and J by 1 base. The germline CDR1 and CDR2 sequences are MDHEN and SYDVKM. This CDR3 reads CASSNDRDSYNEQFF. In DNA form, the CDR3 reads TGTGCCAGCAGCAATGACAGGGATTCCTACAATGAGCAGTTCTTC.

The CDR3 spells CASSYSIGMNTEAFF. The CDR3 nucleotides are TGTGCCAGCAGTTACTCGATTGGAATGAACACTGAAGCTTTCTTT. The rearrangement joins TRBV6-5 to TRBJ1-1; unclear D gene. Germline CDR1 is MNHEY and CDR2 is SVGAGI. V was clipped by 0 bases and J by 0 bases, with 8 bases between them. This CDR3 spans 15 amino acids.

The V gene is TRBV9, the J gene TRBJ2-3, with a weak D call TRBD1 (5 bases). V shed 5 bases and J shed 0 bases, with 13 bases lying between them. In germline, CDR1 is SGDLS, CDR2 YYNGEE. The CDR3 is 15 amino acids. CDR3 coding DNA: TGTGCCAGCAGTTTGACAGTGAGGAGCACAGATACGCAGTATTTT. It encodes CASSLTVRSTDTQYF.

V is TRBV15 and J is TRBJ1-1; the D is unclear. The germline gives CDR1 LNHNV, CDR2 YYDKDF (reference sequence). The length of the CDR3 is 14 residues. Between the trimmed V and J ends, which lost 1 base and 0 bases, there was a span of 6 bases. CDR3 in amino acids: CATSRGSMNTEAFF. CDR3 DNA sequence: TGTGCCACCAGCAGAGGATCCATGAACACTGAAGCTTTCTTT.

A single count supports this clone. The chain joins TRBV7-6 to TRBJ2-1; 7 bases are shared with TRBD1. The length of the CDR3 is 15 residues. The junction had 6 bases not matched to a gene; V was cut back by 0 bases and J by 7 bases. Germline-derived CDR1 and CDR2 are SGHVS and FNYEAQ. CDR3 nucleotide sequence: TGTGCCAGCAGCTTAGCAGGGGGCGCAGGAAATGAGCAGTTCTTC. It specifies CASSLAGGAGNEQFF.

The chain carries TRBV7-8 and TRBJ2-7; D possibly corresponds to TRBD2 (8 bases). The germline CDR1 and CDR2 sequences are SGHVS and FQNEAQ. Trimming stripped 0 bases from V and 7 bases from J, with 22 bases between. The CDR3 contains 17 residues. CDR3 sequence (DNA): TGTGCCAGCAGCTTAGCATCCCGGGGACTAGGGGGCCAAGAGCAGTACTTC. It is translated as CASSLASRGLGGQEQYF. Supplemented by reference TRBV7-8 and TRBJ2-7, the full variable domain reads GAGVSQSPRYKVAKRGQDVALRCDPISGHVSLFWYQQALGQGPEFLTYFQNEAQLDKSGLPSDRFFAERPEGSVSTLKIQRTQQEDSAVYLCASSLASRGLGGQEQYFGPGTRLTVT.

This chain joins TRBV15 and TRBJ1-5; D might be TRBD1 (5 bases). CDR3 length equals 14 residues. V shed 3 bases and J shed 5 bases, with 11 bases lying between them. Germline CDR1 reads LNHNV; CDR2 reads YYDKDF (reference sequence). The CDR3 spells CATSSERGDQPQHF. The DNA for the CDR3 is TGTGCCACCAGCAGTGAAAGAGGGGATCAGCCCCAGCATTTT.